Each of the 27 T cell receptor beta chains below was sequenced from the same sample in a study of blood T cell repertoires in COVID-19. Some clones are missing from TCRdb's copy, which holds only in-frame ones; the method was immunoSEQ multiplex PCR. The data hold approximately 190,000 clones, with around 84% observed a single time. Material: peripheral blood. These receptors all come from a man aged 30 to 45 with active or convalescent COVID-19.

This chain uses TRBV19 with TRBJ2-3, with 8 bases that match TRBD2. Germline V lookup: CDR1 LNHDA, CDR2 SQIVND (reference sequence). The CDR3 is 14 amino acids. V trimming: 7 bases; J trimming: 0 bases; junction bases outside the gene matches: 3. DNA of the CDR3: TGTGCCAGTATAAGCGGGGGAAGCACAGATACGCAGTATTTT. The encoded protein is CASISGGSTDTQYF.

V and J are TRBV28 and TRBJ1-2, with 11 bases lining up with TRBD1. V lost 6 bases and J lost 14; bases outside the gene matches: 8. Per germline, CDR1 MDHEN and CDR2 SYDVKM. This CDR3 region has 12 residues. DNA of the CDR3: TGTGCCAGCAGACCGGACAGGGGGCATAAAACCTTC. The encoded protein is CASRPDRGHKTF.

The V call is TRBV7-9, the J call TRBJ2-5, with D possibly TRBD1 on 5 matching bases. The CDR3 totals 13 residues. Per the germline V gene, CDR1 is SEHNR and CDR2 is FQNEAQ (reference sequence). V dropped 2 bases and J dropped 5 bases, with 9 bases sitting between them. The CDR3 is CASSLQGMETQYF. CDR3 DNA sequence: TGTGCCAGCAGCTTACAGGGTATGGAGACCCAGTACTTC.

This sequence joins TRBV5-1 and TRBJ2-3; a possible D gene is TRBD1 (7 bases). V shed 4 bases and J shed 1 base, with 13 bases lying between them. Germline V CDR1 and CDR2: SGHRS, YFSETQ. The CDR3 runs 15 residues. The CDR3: CASSGRDSRTDTQYF. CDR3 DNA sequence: TGCGCCAGCAGCGGGCGGGACAGCCGCACAGATACGCAGTATTTT.

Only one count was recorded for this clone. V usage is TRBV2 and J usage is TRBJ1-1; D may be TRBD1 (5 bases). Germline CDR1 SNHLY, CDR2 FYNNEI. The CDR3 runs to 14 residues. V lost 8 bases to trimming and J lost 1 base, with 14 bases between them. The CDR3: CASHKAGWNTEAFF. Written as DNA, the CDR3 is TGTGCCAGCCATAAGGCAGGGTGGAACACTGAAGCTTTCTTT.

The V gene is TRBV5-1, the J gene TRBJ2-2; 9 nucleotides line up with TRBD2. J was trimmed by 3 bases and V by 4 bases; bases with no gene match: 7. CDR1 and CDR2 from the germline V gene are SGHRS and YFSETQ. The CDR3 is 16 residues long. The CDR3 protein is CASSRDTSGHTGELFF. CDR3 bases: TGCGCCAGCAGCAGAGACACTAGCGGGCACACCGGGGAGCTGTTTTTT.

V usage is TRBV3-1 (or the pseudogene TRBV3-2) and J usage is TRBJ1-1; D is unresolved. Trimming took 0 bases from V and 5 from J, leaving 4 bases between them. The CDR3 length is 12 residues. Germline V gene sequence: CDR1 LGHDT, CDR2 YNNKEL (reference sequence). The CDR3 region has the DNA TGTGCCAGCAGCCAAGATTTAACTGAAGCTTTCTTT. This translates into CASSQDLTEAFF.

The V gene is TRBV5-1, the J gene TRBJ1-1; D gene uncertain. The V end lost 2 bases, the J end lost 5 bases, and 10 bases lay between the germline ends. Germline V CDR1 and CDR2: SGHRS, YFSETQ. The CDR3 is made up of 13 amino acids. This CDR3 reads CASSLRDDTEAFF. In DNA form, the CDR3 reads TGCGCCAGCAGCTTACGGGATGATACTGAAGCTTTCTTT. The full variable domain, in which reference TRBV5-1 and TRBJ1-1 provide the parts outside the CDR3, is KAGVTQTPRYLIKTRGQQVTLSCSPISGHRSVSWYQQTPGQGLQFLFEYFSETQRNKGNFPGRFSGRQFSNSRSEMNVSTLELGDSALYLCASSLRDDTEAFFGQGTRLTVV.

The CDR3 loop is CASSEGGRETDTQYF. DNA of the CDR3: TGTGCCAGCAGTGAAGGGGGGCGGGAGACAGATACGCAGTATTTT. The chain joins TRBV6-4 to TRBJ2-3, with a tentative D call TRBD2 (7 bases). V was cut by 3 bases and J by 3 bases, with 13 bases left in between. The germline gives CDR1 MRHNA, CDR2 SNTAGT. The CDR3 has 15 residues.

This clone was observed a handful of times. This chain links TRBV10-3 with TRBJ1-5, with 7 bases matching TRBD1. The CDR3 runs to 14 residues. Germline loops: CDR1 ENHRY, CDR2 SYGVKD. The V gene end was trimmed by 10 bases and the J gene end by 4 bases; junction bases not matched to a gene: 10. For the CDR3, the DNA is TGTGCCACCGGTCGGGCAGGGGGGAATCAGCCCCAGCATTTT. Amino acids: CATGRAGGNQPQHF.

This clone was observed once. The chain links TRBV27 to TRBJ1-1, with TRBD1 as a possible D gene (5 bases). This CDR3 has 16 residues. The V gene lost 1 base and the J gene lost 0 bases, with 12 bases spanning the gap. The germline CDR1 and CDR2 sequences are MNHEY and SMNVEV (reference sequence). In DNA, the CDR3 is TGTGCCAGCAGTTTATATCCACGGGGGATGAACACTGAAGCTTTCTTT. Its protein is CASSLYPRGMNTEAFF.

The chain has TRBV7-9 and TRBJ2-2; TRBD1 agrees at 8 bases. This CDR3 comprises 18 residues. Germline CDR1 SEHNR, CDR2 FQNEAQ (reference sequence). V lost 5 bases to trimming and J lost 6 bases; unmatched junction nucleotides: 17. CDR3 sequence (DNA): TGTGCCAGCAGCGAAAAATGGTCTTGGCAGGGGGCGGCCGGGGAGCTGTTTTTT. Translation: CASSEKWSWQGAAGELFF.

The DNA for the CDR3 is TGCGCCAGCAGCCAAGACTCGTCAGGGATTCTCTATGGCTACACCTTC. This sequence encodes CASSQDSSGILYGYTF. The chain has TRBV4-3 and TRBJ1-2; the D gene is possibly TRBD1 (5 bases). V was shortened by 0 bases and J by 4 bases, with 15 bases between the two germline ends. The length of the CDR3 is 16 residues. In germline, CDR1 is LGHNA, CDR2 YSLEER.

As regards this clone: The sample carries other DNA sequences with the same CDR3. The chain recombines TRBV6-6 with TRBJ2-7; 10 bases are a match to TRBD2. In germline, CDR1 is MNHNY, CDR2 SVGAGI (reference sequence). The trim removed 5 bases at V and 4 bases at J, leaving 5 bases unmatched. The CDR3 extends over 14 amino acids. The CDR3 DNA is TGTGCCAGCAGTCTGGGACTAGCGATATACGAGCAGTACTTC. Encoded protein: CASSLGLAIYEQYF.

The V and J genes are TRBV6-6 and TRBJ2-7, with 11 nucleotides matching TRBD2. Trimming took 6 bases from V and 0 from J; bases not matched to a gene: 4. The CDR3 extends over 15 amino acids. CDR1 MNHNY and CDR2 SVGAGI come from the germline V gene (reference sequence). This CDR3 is CASSSTSGSSYEQYF. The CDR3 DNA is TGTGCCAGCAGCTCTACTAGCGGGAGCTCCTACGAGCAGTACTTC.

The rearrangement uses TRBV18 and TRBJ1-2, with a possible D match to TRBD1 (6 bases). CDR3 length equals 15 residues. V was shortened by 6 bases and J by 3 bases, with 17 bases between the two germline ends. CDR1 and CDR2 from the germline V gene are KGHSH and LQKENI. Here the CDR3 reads CASSDNRGGDYGYTF. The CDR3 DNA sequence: TGTGCCAGCTCGGACAATAGAGGGGGTGACTATGGCTACACCTTC.

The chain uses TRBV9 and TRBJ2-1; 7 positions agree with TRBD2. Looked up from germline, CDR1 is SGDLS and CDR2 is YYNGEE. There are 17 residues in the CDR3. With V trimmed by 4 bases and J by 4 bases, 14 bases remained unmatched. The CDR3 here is CASSPRAAASGYNEQFF. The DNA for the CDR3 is TGTGCCAGCAGCCCCCGAGCTGCGGCTAGCGGATACAATGAGCAGTTCTTC.

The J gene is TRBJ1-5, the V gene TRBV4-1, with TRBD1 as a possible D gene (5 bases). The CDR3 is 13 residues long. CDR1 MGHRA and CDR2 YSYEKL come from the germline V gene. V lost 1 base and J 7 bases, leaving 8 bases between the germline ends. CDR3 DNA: TGCGCCAGCAGCCAAGTCGGGGGACAGCCCCAGCATTTT. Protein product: CASSQVGGQPQHF.

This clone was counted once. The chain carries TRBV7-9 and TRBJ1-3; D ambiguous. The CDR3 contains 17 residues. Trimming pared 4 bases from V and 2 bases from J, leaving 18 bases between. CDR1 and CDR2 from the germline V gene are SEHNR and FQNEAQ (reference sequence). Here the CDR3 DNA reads TGTGCCAGCAGCTCTCCCCTACACATTGAGGCTGGAAACACCATATATTTT. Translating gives CASSSPLHIEAGNTIYF.

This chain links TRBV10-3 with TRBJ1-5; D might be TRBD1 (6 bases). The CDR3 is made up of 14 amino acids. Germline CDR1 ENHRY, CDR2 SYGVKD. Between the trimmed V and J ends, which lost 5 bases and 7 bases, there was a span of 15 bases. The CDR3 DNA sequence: TGTGCCATCAGTTTGGAACAGGGAAGCCAGCCCCAGCATTTT. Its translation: CAISLEQGSQPQHF.

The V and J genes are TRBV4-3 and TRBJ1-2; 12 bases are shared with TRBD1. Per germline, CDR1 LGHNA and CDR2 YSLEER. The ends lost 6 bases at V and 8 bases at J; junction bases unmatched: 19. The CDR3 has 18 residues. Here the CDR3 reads CASRPGTGGVIGPGGYTF. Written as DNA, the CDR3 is TGCGCCAGCAGGCCCGGGACAGGGGGCGTCATAGGGCCTGGAGGCTACACCTTC.

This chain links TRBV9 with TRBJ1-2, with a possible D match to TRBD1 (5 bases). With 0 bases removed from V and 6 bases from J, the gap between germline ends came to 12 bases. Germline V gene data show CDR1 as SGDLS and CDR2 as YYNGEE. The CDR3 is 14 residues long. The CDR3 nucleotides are TGTGCCAGCAGCGTAGAAGGGGCCCGGCATGGCTACACCTTC. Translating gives CASSVEGARHGYTF.

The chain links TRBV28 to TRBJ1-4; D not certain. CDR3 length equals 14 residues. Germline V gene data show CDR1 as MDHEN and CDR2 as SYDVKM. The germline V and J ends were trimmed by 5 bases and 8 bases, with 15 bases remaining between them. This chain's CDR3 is CASSPRIQYEKLFF. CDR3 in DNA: TGTGCCAGCAGTCCTCGGATACAGTACGAAAAACTGTTTTTT.

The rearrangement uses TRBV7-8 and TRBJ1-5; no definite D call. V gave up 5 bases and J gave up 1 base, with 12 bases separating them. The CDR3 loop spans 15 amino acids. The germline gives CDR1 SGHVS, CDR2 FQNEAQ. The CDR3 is CASSRAGNSNQPQHF. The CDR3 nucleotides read TGTGCCAGCAGCCGCGCAGGCAACAGCAATCAGCCCCAGCATTTT.

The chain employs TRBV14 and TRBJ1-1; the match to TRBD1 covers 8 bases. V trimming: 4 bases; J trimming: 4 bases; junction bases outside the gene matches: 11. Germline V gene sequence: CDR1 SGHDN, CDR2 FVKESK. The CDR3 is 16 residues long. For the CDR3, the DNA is TGTGCCAGCAGCCGCGCGTTCAGGGGGCCTATCACTGAAGCTTTCTTT. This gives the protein CASSRAFRGPITEAFF.

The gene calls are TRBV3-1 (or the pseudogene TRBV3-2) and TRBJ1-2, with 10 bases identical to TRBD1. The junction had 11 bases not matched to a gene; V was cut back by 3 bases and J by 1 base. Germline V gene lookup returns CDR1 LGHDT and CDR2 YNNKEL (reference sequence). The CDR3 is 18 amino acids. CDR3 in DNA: TGTGCCAGCAGCCAGGCGGGACAGGGGTTACGGGGTAACTATGGCTACACCTTC. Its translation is CASSQAGQGLRGNYGYTF.

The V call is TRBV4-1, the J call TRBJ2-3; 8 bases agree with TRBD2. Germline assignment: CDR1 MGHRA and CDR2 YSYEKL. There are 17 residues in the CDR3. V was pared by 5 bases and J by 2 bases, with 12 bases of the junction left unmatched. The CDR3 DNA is TGCGCCAGCAGCGGACCAACTCGCGGGGGGAACACAGATACGCAGTATTTT. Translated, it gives CASSGPTRGGNTDTQYF.